This TCR beta chain is drawn from a study of T cell responses to AZD1222 COVID-19 vaccine. V was pared by 3 bases and J by 6 bases, with 13 bases between. CDR3 size: 14 residues. CDR1 and CDR2 (germline): LNHDA, SQIVND (reference sequence). Using immunoSEQ multiplex PCR, the repertoire was profiled, and TCRdb retains in-frame clones only, with some absent. The sample yields about 170,000 clones, approximately 93% seen once. In its sample, this clone was seen a few times. The chain is built from TRBV19 and TRBJ2-3; perhaps TRBD1 as D (5 bases). This receptor was taken from an adult in good health. The starting material was peripheral blood, obtained on day 0 of AZD1222 vaccination. The CDR3: CASSMGPARDTQYF. For the CDR3, the DNA is TGTGCCAGTAGTATGGGGCCGGCTCGGGATACGCAGTATTTT.